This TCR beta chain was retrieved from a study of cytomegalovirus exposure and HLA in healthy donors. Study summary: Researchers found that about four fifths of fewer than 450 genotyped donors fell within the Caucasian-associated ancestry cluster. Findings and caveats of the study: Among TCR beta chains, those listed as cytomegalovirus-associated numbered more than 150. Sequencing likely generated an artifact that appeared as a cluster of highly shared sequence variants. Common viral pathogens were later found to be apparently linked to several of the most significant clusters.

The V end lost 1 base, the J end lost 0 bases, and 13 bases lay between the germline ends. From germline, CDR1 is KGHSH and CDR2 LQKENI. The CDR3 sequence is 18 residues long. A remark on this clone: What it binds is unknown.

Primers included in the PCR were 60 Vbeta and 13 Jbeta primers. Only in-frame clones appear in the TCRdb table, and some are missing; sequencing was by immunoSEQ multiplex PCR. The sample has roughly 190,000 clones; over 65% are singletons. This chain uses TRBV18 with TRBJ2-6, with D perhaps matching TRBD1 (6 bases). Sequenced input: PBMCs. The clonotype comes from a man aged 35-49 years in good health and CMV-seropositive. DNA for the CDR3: TGTGCCAGCTCACCACGGGCAGGGGCGAGCTCTGGGGCCAACGTCCTGACTTTC. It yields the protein CASSPRAGASSGANVLTF.